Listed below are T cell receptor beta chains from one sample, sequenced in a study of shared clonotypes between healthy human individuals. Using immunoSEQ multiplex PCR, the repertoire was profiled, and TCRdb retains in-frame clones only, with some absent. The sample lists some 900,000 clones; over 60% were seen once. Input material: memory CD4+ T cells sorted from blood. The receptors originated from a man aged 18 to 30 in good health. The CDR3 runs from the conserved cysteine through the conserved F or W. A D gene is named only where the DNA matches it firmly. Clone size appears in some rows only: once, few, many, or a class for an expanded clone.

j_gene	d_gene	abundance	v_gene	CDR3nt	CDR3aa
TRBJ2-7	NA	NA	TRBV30	TGTGCCTGGAGTGCCGGGACAATGGACGTCCCAGGTATTCTAGACGAGCAGTACTTC	CAWSAGTMDVPGILDEQYF
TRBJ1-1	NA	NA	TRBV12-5	TGTGCTAGTGGTTTGGTTGTGGGGCCGAACACTGAAGCTTTCTTT	CASGLVVGPNTEAFF
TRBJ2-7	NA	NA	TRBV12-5	TGTGCTAGTGGTTTCCGAGGAGAGCAGTACTTC	CASGFRGEQYF
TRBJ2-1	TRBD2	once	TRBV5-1	TGCGCCAGCAGCCGGTCGAGGGCTAGCGGGGGACTTGAGCAGTTCTTC	CASSRSRASGGLEQFF
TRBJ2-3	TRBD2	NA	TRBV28	TGTGCCAGCAGTTTATGGAGCGGGGGGGCAGATACGCAGTATTTT	CASSLWSGGADTQYF
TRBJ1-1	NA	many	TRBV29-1	TGCAGCGTTGTCTCACCAGGACGGTCCGTCGCTTTCTTT	CSVVSPGRSVAFF
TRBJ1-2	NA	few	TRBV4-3	TGCGCCAGCAGCCAAGATAGGTCTGGCTATGGCTACACCTTC	CASSQDRSGYGYTF
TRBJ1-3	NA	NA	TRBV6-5	TGTGCCAGCAGTTACCAGGCCTCGAGCTCTGGAAACACCATATATTTT	CASSYQASSSGNTIYF
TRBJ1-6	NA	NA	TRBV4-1	TGCGCCAGCAGCCAAGTAGACGGCAGGGCTGATTCACCCCTCCACTTT	CASSQVDGRADSPLHF
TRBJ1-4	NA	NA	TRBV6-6	TGTGCCAGCAGTTACTCATCCGAAAAACTGTTTTTT	CASSYSSEKLFF
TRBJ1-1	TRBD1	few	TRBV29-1	TGCAGCGTTGAGGGCCGACAGGGGGACACTGAAGCTTTCTTT	CSVEGRQGDTEAFF
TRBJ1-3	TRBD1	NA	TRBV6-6	TGTGCCAGCAGAGGGACAGCCTCTGGAAACACCATATATTTT	CASRGTASGNTIYF
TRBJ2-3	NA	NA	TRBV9	TGTGCCAGCACCCCACGAGACAACCCCACAGATACGCAGTATTTT	CASTPRDNPTDTQYF
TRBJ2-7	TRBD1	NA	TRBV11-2	TGTGCCAGCAGGTTCCCGGGACAGGGGTCGAACGAGCAGTACTTC	CASRFPGQGSNEQYF
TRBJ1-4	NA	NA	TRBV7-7	TGTGCTAGCAGCTACCGTGCAGGGGATGAAAAACTGTTTTTT	CASSYRAGDEKLFF
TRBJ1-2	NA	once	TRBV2	TGTGCCAGCAGTGAAGCCCACTATGGCTACACCTTC	CASSEAHYGYTF
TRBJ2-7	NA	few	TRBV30	TGTGCCTGGAGTAAAGGACTCGGAACTTACGAGCAGTACTTC	CAWSKGLGTYEQYF
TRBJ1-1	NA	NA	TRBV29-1	TGCAGCGCCACGGGACACCTGAACACTGAAGCTTTCTTT	CSATGHLNTEAFF
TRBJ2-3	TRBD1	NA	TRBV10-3	TGTGCCATCAGTTCCGGGACAGGGTCTACAGATACGCAGTATTTT	CAISSGTGSTDTQYF
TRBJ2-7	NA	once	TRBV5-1	TGCGCCAGCAGCTTGGGATGGGACGAGACCTACGAGCAGTACTTC	CASSLGWDETYEQYF
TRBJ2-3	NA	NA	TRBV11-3	TGTGCCAGCAGCTTCAGCGGGAGCACAGATACGCAGTATTTT	CASSFSGSTDTQYF
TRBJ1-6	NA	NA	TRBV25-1	TGTGCCAGCTCCCAGAGCTCCTATAATTCACCCCTCCACTTT	CASSQSSYNSPLHF
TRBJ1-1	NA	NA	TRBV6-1	TGTGCCAGCAGTGAAGGGTGGGTCGCTGAAGCTTTCTTT	CASSEGWVAEAFF
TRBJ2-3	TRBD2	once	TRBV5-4	TGTGCCAGCAGCTTAAGACTAGCGGAATCCACAGATACGCAGTATTTT	CASSLRLAESTDTQYF
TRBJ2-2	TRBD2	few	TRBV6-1	TGTGCCAGCAGGGAAAGAGCGGGGGGGCTAAGTCCCGGGGAGCTGTTTTTT	CASRERAGGLSPGELFF
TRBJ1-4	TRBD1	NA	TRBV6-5	TGCGCCAGCAGTTTACAGGGGGCAGGGGATGAAAAACTGTTTTTT	CASSLQGAGDEKLFF
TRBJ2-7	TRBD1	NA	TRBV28	TGTGCCAGCAGTTCAAACGGACAGGGCGTGGACGAGCAGTACTTC	CASSSNGQGVDEQYF
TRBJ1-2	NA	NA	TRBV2	TGTGCCAGCATGGGAGACGGGGGGGACTATGGCTACACCTTC	CASMGDGGDYGYTF
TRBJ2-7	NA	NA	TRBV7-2	TGTGCCAGCAGCTTAGGTATTGGGTACGAGCAGTACTTC	CASSLGIGYEQYF
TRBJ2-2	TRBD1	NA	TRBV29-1	TGCAGCGCCACCAAACAGGGGACGGGCGGGGAGCTGTTTTTT	CSATKQGTGGELFF
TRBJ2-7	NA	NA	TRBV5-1	TGCGCCAGCAGGGGTACGGGGAATCCCTACGAGCAGTACTTC	CASRGTGNPYEQYF
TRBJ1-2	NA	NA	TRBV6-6	TGTGCCAGCAGTTTTACAGGGTACTCTGGCTACACCTTC	CASSFTGYSGYTF
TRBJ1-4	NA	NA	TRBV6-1	TGTGCCAGCAGTGATTTTGGACGGGCAACTAATGAAAAACTGTTTTTT	CASSDFGRATNEKLFF
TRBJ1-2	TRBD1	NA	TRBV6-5	TGTGCCAGCAGAGGGACAGGGGGCGATGGCTACACCTTC	CASRGTGGDGYTF
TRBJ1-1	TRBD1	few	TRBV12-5	TGTGCTAGTGCCCCGGACAGGGGAGGTGAAGCTTTCTTT	CASAPDRGGEAFF
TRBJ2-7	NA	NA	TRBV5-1	TGCGCCAGCAGCTCCGAGACCTTCGGACTGCTGGGGAAGTACTTC	CASSSETFGLLGKYF
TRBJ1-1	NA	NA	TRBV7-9	TGTGCCAGCAGCTTAGTGGTGGAAGCTTTCTTT	CASSLVVEAFF
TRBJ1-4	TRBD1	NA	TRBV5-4	TGTGCCAGCAGCCCGACAGGGGGTGGTAATGAAAAACTGTTTTTT	CASSPTGGGNEKLFF
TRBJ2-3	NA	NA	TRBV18	TGTGCCAGCTCACCACAGGGGGATACGCAGTATTTT	CASSPQGDTQYF
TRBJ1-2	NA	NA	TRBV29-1	TGCAGCGGACGGGGGGCAGGTGGCTACACCTTC	CSGRGAGGYTF
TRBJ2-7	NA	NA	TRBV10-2	TGCGCCAGCAGTGATGTAGGCGAGCAGTACTTC	CASSDVGEQYF
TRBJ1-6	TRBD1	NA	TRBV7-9	TGTGCCAGCAGCGAACAGGGGAATTCACCCCTCCACTTT	CASSEQGNSPLHF
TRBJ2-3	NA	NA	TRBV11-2	TGTGCCAGCAGCTCCCGGGCAAGCGGGAGCACAGATACGCAGTATTTT	CASSSRASGSTDTQYF
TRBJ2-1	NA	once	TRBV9	TGTGCCAGCAGCGCCGGACTTGGAAATGAGCAGTTCTTC	CASSAGLGNEQFF
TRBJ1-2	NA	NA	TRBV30	TGTGCCTGGAGTGTTCGCGGGGACGGCTACACCTTC	CAWSVRGDGYTF
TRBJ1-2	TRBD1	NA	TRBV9	TGTGCCAGCAGCGCCCGGGACAGGGGCGGCTATGGCTACACCTTC	CASSARDRGGYGYTF
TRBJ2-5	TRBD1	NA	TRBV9	TGTGCCAGCAGCGTAGGATCCGGGACAGGCCAAGAGACCCAGTACTTC	CASSVGSGTGQETQYF
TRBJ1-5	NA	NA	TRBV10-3	TGTGCCATCAGTGATATCTGGGGCAATCAGCCCCAGCATTTT	CAISDIWGNQPQHF
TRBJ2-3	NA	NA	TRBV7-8	TGTGCCAGCAGCTTACAGGGGATTTTCACAGATACGCAGTATTTT	CASSLQGIFTDTQYF
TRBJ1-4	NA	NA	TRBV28	TGTGCCAGCAGTTTAGGGGTGACGAGCGAAAAACTGTTTTTT	CASSLGVTSEKLFF
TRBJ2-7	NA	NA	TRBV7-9	TGTGCCAGCAGTTTCGGCCCCGTTCCTTCCTACGAGCAGTACTTC	CASSFGPVPSYEQYF
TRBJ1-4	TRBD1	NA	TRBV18	TGTGCCAGCGCCCAGGGGGCCGTTAATGAAAAACTGTTTTTT	CASAQGAVNEKLFF
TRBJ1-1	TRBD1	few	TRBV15	TGTGCCACCACCCCTGGGACAGCGAACACTGCTGAAGCTTTCTTT	CATTPGTANTAEAFF
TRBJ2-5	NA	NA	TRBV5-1	TGCGCCAGCACCAACCCGAGCCAAGGACAGGAGACCCAGTACTTC	CASTNPSQGQETQYF
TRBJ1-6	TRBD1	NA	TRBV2	TGTGCCAGCAGTGCCAACAGGGGAAGGAATTCACCCCTCCACTTT	CASSANRGRNSPLHF
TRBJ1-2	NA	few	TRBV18	TGTGCCAGCTCACCAGAGTCAGGGGCGAATTATGGCTACACCTTC	CASSPESGANYGYTF
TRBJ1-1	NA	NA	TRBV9	TGTGCCAGCAGCCCAGATCAGGGTACAGCTTTCTTT	CASSPDQGTAFF
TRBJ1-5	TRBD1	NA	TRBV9	TGTGCCAGCAGCCCTGGGACAGGGGCGAGCAATCAGCCCCAGCATTTT	CASSPGTGASNQPQHF
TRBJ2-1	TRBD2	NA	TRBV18	TGTGCCAGCTCACCACTCCTAGCGGGGAAAAGTAATGAGCAGTTCTTC	CASSPLLAGKSNEQFF
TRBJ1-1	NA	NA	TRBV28	TGTGCCAGCAACGTACGGGGGCGGGAAGCTTTCTTT	CASNVRGREAFF